This TCR beta chain was identified during a study of T cells in Graves' hyperthyroidism and ophthalmopathy. The V and J ends lost 5 bases and 7 bases respectively, with 17 bases between them. Germline lookup yields CDR1 MDHEN and CDR2 SYDVKM. This CDR3 is 14 amino acids long. TCR beta CDR3 regions were amplified from RNA transcripts. First-round RT-PCR targeting the TCR CDR3 was performed with the HTBI primer set. TCRdb used MiXCR to reprocess the multiplex PCR reads, holding one entry per CDR3 protein. This table holds a few hundred thousand distinct CDR3 sequences, roughly an eighth found once. This clonotype was seen ten or more times.

This rearrangement joins TRBV28 to TRBJ1-2; D may be TRBD1 (6 bases). The source is a young woman with Graves' hyperthyroidism. Sequencing used blood. CDR3 amino acids: CASSPAGGATGYTF. DNA for the CDR3: TGTGCCAGCAGTCCAGCGGGGGGGGCGACTGGCTACACCTTC.